A selection of T cell receptor beta chains follows, all from one sample in a study of post-analysis software for immune sequencing data. TCRdb called the PCR reads again in MiXCR, with one record for every CDR3 protein. The sample has hundreds of thousands of distinct CDR3 sequences; about 27% are singletons. Sequencing input: blood. The origin of the receptors is a girl aged 10 to 17 with multiple sclerosis. Both conserved end residues are part of each CDR3. D genes are given only for firm matches. Clone size appears in some rows only: once, few, many, or a class for an expanded clone.

>NA|TRBV7-2|few|TRBJ2-1
CASSRRSSLSSYNGQFF
TGTGCCAGCAGCCGCCGGAGCTCCCTGAGCTCCTACAATGGGCAGTTCTTC
>TRBD1|TRBV7-9|many|TRBJ1-5
CASSLTGNSNQPQHF
TGTGCCAGCAGCTTGACAGGGAATAGCAATCAGCCCCAGCATTTT
>NA|TRBV5-1|NA|TRBJ2-5
CASSAGLGTETQYF
TGCGCCAGCAGCGCGGGTCTGGGGACGGAGACCCAGTACTTC
>TRBD2|TRBV20-1|few|TRBJ2-3
CSAPRRLAAWADTQYF
TGCAGTGCCCCCCGGCGACTAGCGGCGTGGGCAGATACGCAGTATTTT
>NA|TRBV9|NA|TRBJ2-1
CASSVGGGGRGSNEQFF
TGTGCTAGCAGCGTAGGGGGTGGCGGGAGAGGTTCCAATGAGCAGTTCTTC
>TRBD2|TRBV20-1|NA|TRBJ2-3
CSARWRTSGATDTQYF
TGCAGTGCTAGGTGGCGGACTAGCGGGGCCACAGATACGCAGTATTTT
>TRBD2|TRBV5-5|few|TRBJ2-1
CASSNLGGLLAGLYNEQFF
TGTGCCAGCAGCAACCTTGGGGGGCTCCTAGCGGGGCTGTACAATGAGCAGTTCTTC
>TRBD2|TRBV5-1|NA|TRBJ2-1
CASSLWLAEEQFF
TGCGCCAGCAGCTTGTGGCTAGCGGAGGAGCAGTTCTTC
>TRBD1|TRBV5-1|NA|TRBJ2-5
CASSLGSGTGRQETQYF
TGCGCCAGCAGCTTGGGATCCGGGACAGGCCGCCAAGAGACCCAGTACTTC
>NA|TRBV12-3/TRBV12-4|NA|TRBJ2-7
CASCFSSSYEQYF
TGTGCCAGCTGCTTCAGCAGCTCCTACGAGCAGTACTTC
>NA|TRBV7-9|few|TRBJ2-3
CASSPISVDTQYF
TGTGCCAGCAGCCCCATTTCGGTCGATACGCAGTATTTT
>NA|TRBV27|many|TRBJ2-2
CASSPNTGELFF
TGTGCCAGCAGCCCTAACACCGGGGAGCTGTTTTTT
>TRBD1|TRBV28|many|TRBJ2-3
CASSSPDRQLPYF
TGTGCCAGCAGTTCACCGGACAGGCAGCTTCCGTATTTT
>TRBD1|TRBV5-1|NA|TRBJ1-2
CASSSTGTGDGYTF
TGCGCCAGCAGCTCTACCGGGACAGGGGATGGCTACACCTTC
>TRBD2|TRBV7-2|NA|TRBJ2-1
CASSLRRGRDNEQFF
TGTGCCAGCAGCTTACGGCGGGGGAGGGACAATGAGCAGTTCTTC
>NA|TRBV29-1|NA|TRBJ2-5
CSVSGRETQYF
TGCAGCGTTAGTGGGAGGGAGACCCAGTACTTC
>TRBD1|TRBV4-3|few|TRBJ2-7
CASSQATGGGYEQYF
TGCGCCAGCAGCCAAGCAACAGGGGGCGGATACGAGCAGTACTTC
>NA|TRBV28|NA|TRBJ2-7
CASSLAPGAHEQYF
TGTGCCAGCAGTTTAGCCCCAGGGGCCCACGAGCAGTACTTC
>NA|TRBV6-1|NA|TRBJ2-3
CAGINPGTLRTDTQYF
TGTGCCGGCATTAATCCCGGGACCCTACGCACAGATACGCAGTATTTT
>TRBD2|TRBV7-2|NA|TRBJ2-5
CASQRHSGTRGVETQYF
TGTGCCAGCCAGCGCCACTCCGGGACTAGGGGCGTAGAGACCCAGTACTTC
>TRBD1|TRBV5-1|few|TRBJ1-4
CASSRTNRGGGEKLFF
TGCGCCAGCAGCCGGACAAACAGGGGAGGTGGTGAAAAACTGTTTTTT
>NA|TRBV27|many|TRBJ2-5
CASSSGFGQETQYF
TGTGCCAGCAGTTCGGGCTTCGGACAAGAGACCCAGTACTTC
>TRBD2|TRBV2|NA|TRBJ2-7
CASLGLAGPMERYF
TGTGCCAGCCTAGGGCTAGCGGGCCCAATGGAGCGGTACTTC
>NA|TRBV19|NA|TRBJ2-7
CARSPGGGLQYF
TGTGCCAGGAGTCCTGGAGGCGGGCTACAGTACTTC
>NA|TRBV4-1|few|TRBJ1-5
CASSREIGLTSNQPQHF
TGCGCCAGCAGCCGAGAGATCGGACTCACTAGCAATCAGCCCCAGCATTTT
>NA|TRBV7-2|NA|TRBJ1-2
CASSPWGGLNYGYTF
TGTGCCAGCAGCCCCTGGGGGGGGTTGAACTATGGCTACACCTTC
>TRBD1|TRBV9|few|TRBJ2-1
CASSVGDRGAYEQFF
TGTGCCAGCAGCGTAGGGGACAGGGGGGCGTATGAGCAGTTCTTC
>NA|TRBV6-6|few|TRBJ2-6
CATSRGALGANVLTF
TGTGCCACCTCTAGGGGGGCGCTTGGGGCCAACGTCCTGACTTTC
>NA|TRBV27|NA|TRBJ1-2
CASSPRAESYGSTF
TGTGCCAGCAGTCCCCGGGCGGAGAGCTATGGCTCCACCTTC
>TRBD2|TRBV20-1|few|TRBJ2-7
CSARALAGDTYEQYF
TGCAGTGCTAGAGCGCTCGCGGGAGACACCTACGAGCAGTACTTC
>TRBD1|TRBV4-2|NA|TRBJ1-2
CASSPTGGGYGYTF
TGTGCCAGCAGCCCGACAGGGGGCGGTTATGGCTACACCTTC
>NA|TRBV6-5|NA|TRBJ2-5
CASTQGIVPETQYF
TGTGCCAGCACCCAAGGCATAGTCCCAGAGACCCAGTACTTC
>TRBD1|TRBV7-8|NA|TRBJ2-5
CASSLVRPGGCETQYF
TGTGCCAGCAGCTTAGTTCGTCCAGGGGGTTGCGAGACCCAGTACTTC
>NA|TRBV4-3|NA|TRBJ2-7
CVSSQDWQDQDEQYF
TGCGTCAGCAGCCAAGATTGGCAGGACCAGGACGAGCAGTACTTC
>TRBD1|TRBV6-1|many|TRBJ2-1
CATQDRGRPNEQFF
TGTGCCACCCAAGACAGGGGGCGTCCCAATGAGCAGTTCTTC
>NA|TRBV29-1|many|TRBJ2-7
CSVEGDRAPYEQYF
TGCAGCGTTGAAGGGGACCGGGCACCCTACGAGCAGTACTTC
>NA|TRBV25-1|NA|TRBJ2-7
CASSVYYLQGAPRYEQYF
TGTGCCAGCAGTGTGTACTACCTACAGGGTGCCCCTCGCTACGAGCAGTACTTC